This is a list of T cell receptor beta chains from one sample in a study of blood T cell repertoires in COVID-19. The data were produced by immunoSEQ multiplex PCR, yet TCRdb's version contains in-frame clones alone and is incomplete. This table holds fewer than 400,000 clones, 92% found once. The material sequenced was PBMCs or T cells enriched from blood (not recorded which). The receptors derive from a woman aged 25 to 39 who had recovered from COVID-19. CDR3s include the opening cysteine and the closing phenylalanine or tryptophan. The D gene is left open where the match is weak.

V gene: TRBV29-1; CDR3 length: 11; D gene: NA; CDR3 protein: CSFGDYNEQFF
V gene: TRBV2; CDR3 length: 15; D gene: NA; CDR3 protein: CASSYLGGNNSPLHF
V gene: TRBV28; CDR3 length: 18; D gene: TRBD2; CDR3 protein: CASLADSRPSSGRDTQYF
V gene: TRBV9; CDR3 length: 13; D gene: NA; CDR3 protein: CASSRNRGNTIYF
V gene: TRBV5-1; CDR3 length: 15; D gene: NA; CDR3 protein: CASSLSGLINQPQHF
V gene: TRBV6-2/TRBV6-3; CDR3 length: 13; D gene: NA; CDR3 protein: CASSYSRAEKLFF
V gene: TRBV28; CDR3 length: 13; D gene: TRBD1; CDR3 protein: CASSWTGDTEAFF
V gene: TRBV7-8; CDR3 length: 15; D gene: TRBD1; CDR3 protein: CASSVGTGGGNGYTF
V gene: TRBV19; CDR3 length: 14; D gene: TRBD2; CDR3 protein: CASRLAGATDTQYF
V gene: TRBV28; CDR3 length: 11; D gene: NA; CDR3 protein: CASSDSYGYTF
V gene: TRBV28; CDR3 length: 14; D gene: NA; CDR3 protein: CASSFGSRFGGYTF